This entry lists 15 T cell receptor beta chains sequenced from one sample in a study of blood T cell repertoires in COVID-19. Profiled with immunoSEQ multiplex PCR; TCRdb holds only in-frame clones, not every one. Of roughly 150,000 clones detected, approximately 93% appear once; the ten largest clones hold roughly 2%. Specimen: peripheral blood. The receptors come from a woman in her sixties or seventies with COVID-19, enrolled during active disease.

The rearrangement links TRBV18 to TRBJ2-7; D unclear. CDR1 KGHSH and CDR2 LQKENI come from the germline V gene. The V gene lost 0 bases and the J gene lost 0 bases, with 9 bases spanning the gap. This CDR3 is 15 amino acids long. CDR3 residues: CASSPPLQDSYEQYF. As DNA, the CDR3 is TGTGCCAGCTCACCACCGTTGCAGGACTCCTACGAGCAGTACTTC. Full variable domain (outside the CDR3, taken from reference TRBV18 and TRBJ2-7): NAGVMQNPRHLVRRRGQEARLRCSPMKGHSHVYWYRQLPEEGLKFMVYLQKENIIDESGMPKERFSAEFPKEGPSILRIQQVVRGDSAAYFCASSPPLQDSYEQYFGPGTRLTVT.

This clone was detected a few times. This chain uses TRBV9 with TRBJ1-2; the D gene is possibly TRBD1 (5 bases). The V gene lost 3 bases and the J gene lost 6 bases, with 15 bases spanning the gap. Germline CDR1 and CDR2: SGDLS and YYNGEE. There are 14 residues in the CDR3. The CDR3 here is CASSASGIKNGYTF. The CDR3 DNA reads TGTGCCAGCAGCGCCTCAGGGATAAAAAATGGCTACACCTTC.

J is TRBJ2-1 and V is TRBV10-3; 8 bases agree with TRBD2. The length of the CDR3 is 17 residues. In germline, CDR1 is ENHRY, CDR2 SYGVKD. Trimming removed 4 bases from V and 4 bases from J; junction bases left unmatched: 12. Written as DNA, the CDR3 is TGTGCCATCAGTGCCCCCGGGGGAGCGGGGGCATACAATGAGCAGTTCTTC. The encoded protein is CAISAPGGAGAYNEQFF.

V and J are TRBV24-1 and TRBJ1-6; 8 bases are a match to TRBD1. CDR3 length equals 18 residues. Losses at the gene ends were 4 bases for V and 11 bases for J; bases not matched to a gene: 18. Germline V gene data show CDR1 as KGHDR and CDR2 as SFDVKD. The CDR3: CATSDVDRVPQRRTPLHF. CDR3 coding DNA: TGTGCCACCAGTGACGTGGACAGGGTCCCCCAAAGAAGAACACCCCTCCACTTT.

The rearrangement uses TRBV7-6 and TRBJ1-4; D is perhaps TRBD1 (5 bases). CDR3 length equals 16 residues. V lost 3 bases to trimming and J lost 6 bases, with 17 bases between them. The germline gives CDR1 SGHVS, CDR2 FNYEAQ. Here the CDR3 DNA reads TGTGCCAGCAGCTTTGAGATGGGGGGTTTATATGAAAAACTGTTTTTT. Translation gives CASSFEMGGLYEKLFF.

The V and J genes are TRBV4-3 and TRBJ1-2, with 7 bases fitting TRBD1. This CDR3 is built from 16 residues. Trimming at V came to 1 base and at J to 4 bases, leaving 9 bases not matched to a gene. Germline V CDR1 and CDR2: LGHNA, YSLEER. The CDR3 DNA reads as TGCGCCAGCAGCCAAGGGACGGGACAGACTGTCTATGGCTACACCTTC. Translated, it gives CASSQGTGQTVYGYTF.

This chain connects TRBV11-1 to TRBJ2-1; 10 nucleotides match TRBD2. J was trimmed by 7 bases and V by 5 bases; bases with no gene match: 11. The germline V gene encodes CDR1 SGHAT and CDR2 FQDESV (reference sequence). CDR3 length equals 16 residues. CDR3 residues: CASSRRPSGGDNEQFF. CDR3 DNA: TGTGCCAGCAGCCGCCGCCCTAGCGGGGGAGATAATGAGCAGTTCTTC.

The V gene is TRBV10-1, the J gene TRBJ2-1, with a weak D call TRBD1 (6 bases). The germline gives CDR1 WNHNN, CDR2 SYGVQD (reference sequence). The CDR3 covers 20 residues. The V gene lost 0 bases and the J gene lost 4 bases, with 25 bases spanning the gap. The CDR3 reads CASSESIGGQPHMWYNEQFF. The CDR3 bases are TGCGCCAGCAGTGAGTCGATCGGAGGACAGCCCCATATGTGGTACAATGAGCAGTTCTTC.

This sequence joins TRBV19 and TRBJ1-5, with D tentatively TRBD1 (6 bases). The length of the CDR3 is 15 residues. Trimming left V 6 bases short and J 2 bases short, with 14 bases between. Germline V gives CDR1 LNHDA, CDR2 SQIVND (reference sequence). The CDR3 is CASSGRGAGNQPQHF. CDR3 bases: TGTGCCAGTAGCGGGAGGGGGGCCGGCAATCAGCCCCAGCATTTT.

The genes are TRBV18 and TRBJ1-2; 8 bases map to TRBD1. CDR3 size: 14 residues. CDR1 is KGHSH and CDR2 is LQKENI in the germline V gene. Germline trimming cut 5 bases from V and 4 bases from J; bases unmatched to any gene: 6. The CDR3 nucleotides read TGTGCCAGCTCAGCCGACAGGGGCACCTATGGCTACACCTTC. Translating it yields CASSADRGTYGYTF.

This clone was counted a single time. The junction does not match germline at one end; this may be a read error. V is TRBV5-5 and J is TRBJ2-7; TRBD1 might be the D (6 bases). The CDR3 length is 13 residues. Germline CDR1 is SGHKS and CDR2 is YYEKEE (reference sequence). The CDR3 here is CASRLDSFGEQYF. CDR3 nucleotides: TGTGCCAGCAGATTGGACAGTTTCGGCGAGCAGTACTTC.

The genes are TRBV7-9 and TRBJ1-4; 10 bases fit TRBD1. V gave up 1 base and J gave up 8 bases; unmatched junction bases: 4. The length of the CDR3 is 15 residues. The germline CDR1 and CDR2 sequences are SEHNR and FQNEAQ (reference sequence). The CDR3 region has the DNA TGTGCCAGCAGCTTAGTAGGACAGGGGGTCGAAAAACTGTTTTTT. Translation: CASSLVGQGVEKLFF.

Worth noting for this clone: Germline and junction disagree at one end, which may indicate a read error. This chain joins TRBV7-2 and TRBJ2-7; 7 bases align to TRBD1. This CDR3 comprises 11 residues. Per germline, CDR1 SGHTA and CDR2 FQGNSA. CDR3 bases: TGTGCCAGCAGCCAGACAGGGAGATTATCCTTC. This sequence encodes CASSQTGRLSF.

The V gene is TRBV7-2, the J gene TRBJ1-3; 8 nucleotides agree with TRBD1. The junction had 8 bases not matched to a gene; V was cut back by 6 bases and J by 1 base. CDR1 SGHTA and CDR2 FQGNSA come from the germline V gene. The CDR3 runs 16 residues. The CDR3 spells CASRQATGVSGNTIYF. DNA of the CDR3: TGTGCCAGCAGGCAAGCGACAGGGGTTTCTGGAAACACCATATATTTT.

The rearrangement joins TRBV7-8 to TRBJ2-7; TRBD2 might be the D (6 bases). V gave up 6 bases and J gave up 2 bases, with 14 bases separating them. CDR1 is SGHVS and CDR2 is FQNEAQ in the germline V gene. CDR3 length equals 14 residues. Written as DNA, the CDR3 is TGTGCCAGCAGACAAAGAAGACTAGCCTACGAGCAGTACTTC. It codes for CASRQRRLAYEQYF.